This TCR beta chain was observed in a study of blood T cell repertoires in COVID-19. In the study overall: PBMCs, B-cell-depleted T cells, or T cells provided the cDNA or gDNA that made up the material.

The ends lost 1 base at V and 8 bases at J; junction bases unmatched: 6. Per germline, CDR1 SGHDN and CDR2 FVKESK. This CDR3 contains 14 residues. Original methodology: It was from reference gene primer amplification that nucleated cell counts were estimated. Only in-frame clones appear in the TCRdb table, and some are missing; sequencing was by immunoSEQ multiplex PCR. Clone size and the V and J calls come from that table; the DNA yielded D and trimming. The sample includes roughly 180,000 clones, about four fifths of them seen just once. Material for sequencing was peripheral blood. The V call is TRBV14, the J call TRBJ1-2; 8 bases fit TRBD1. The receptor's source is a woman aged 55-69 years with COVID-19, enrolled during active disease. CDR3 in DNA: TGTGCCAGCAGCCAAGGACAGGGGACGAAGGGCTACACCTTC. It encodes CASSQGQGTKGYTF.